Presented here are 32 T cell receptor beta chains from one specimen sequenced in a study of T cell changes during pregnancy in multiple sclerosis. TCRdb's copy holds only in-frame clones and misses some; the assay was immunoSEQ multiplex PCR. The sample comprises some 8,700 clones, around 86% of which are singletons, and around 5.3% rests with the top ten. The material was CD8+ T cells from peripheral blood mononuclear cells, obtained in the first trimester of pregnancy. Receptors were obtained from a female donor in good health, enrolled as a control in a pregnancy study.

The chain links TRBV6-1 to TRBJ2-1; 10 nucleotides match TRBD2. J was trimmed by 8 bases and V by 1 base; bases with no gene match: 5. This CDR3 spans 15 amino acids. Germline CDR1 reads MNHNS; CDR2 reads SASEGT. The CDR3 sequence: CASSEGLAGADEQFF. The DNA for the CDR3 is TGTGCCAGCAGTGAAGGCCTAGCGGGAGCTGATGAGCAGTTCTTC.

The V call is TRBV30, the J call TRBJ2-5; 9 nucleotides agree with TRBD2. With 4 bases clipped from V and 5 bases from J, the junction kept 8 bases outside the gene matches. The CDR3 runs 14 residues. CDR1 GTSNPN and CDR2 SVGIG come from the germline V gene (reference sequence). CDR3 amino acids: CAWNLLAGSETQYF. The CDR3 coding sequence is TGTGCCTGGAATTTACTAGCGGGTTCTGAGACCCAGTACTTC.

The count of this clone is one. The chain joins TRBV19 to TRBJ2-7, with 11 bases that match TRBD1. The germline V gene has CDR1 LNHDA and CDR2 SQIVND (reference sequence). J was trimmed by 4 bases and V by 9 bases; bases with no gene match: 5. This CDR3 is built from 13 residues. CDR3 bases: TGTGCCAGGACCGGGACAGGGGGTTACGAGCAGTACTTC. It specifies CARTGTGGYEQYF.

The rearrangement links TRBV11-2 to TRBJ2-7; 8 positions match TRBD2. The CDR3 is made up of 15 amino acids. J lost 2 bases, V lost 3 bases, and 6 bases had no gene match. Germline V gene lookup returns CDR1 SGHAT and CDR2 FQNNGV. The CDR3 coding sequence is TGTGCCAGCAGCTTGGCTAGCGGGCTCACCTACGAGCAGTACTTC. It specifies CASSLASGLTYEQYF.

The genes are TRBV7-2 and TRBJ2-1; 7 positions agree with TRBD1. V was pared by 0 bases and J by 3 bases, with 2 bases of the junction left unmatched. The germline V gene encodes CDR1 SGHTA and CDR2 FQGNSA. The CDR3 runs 15 residues. In DNA form, the CDR3 reads TGTGCCAGCAGCTTAGCGACAGGGTTCTACAATGAGCAGTTCTTC. Encoded protein: CASSLATGFYNEQFF. Drawing the rest from reference TRBV7-2 and TRBJ2-1, the complete variable domain is GAGVSQSPSNKVTEKGKDVELRCDPISGHTALYWYRQSLGQGLEFLIYFQGNSAPDKSGLPSDRFSAERTGGSVSTLTIQRTQQEDSAVYLCASSLATGFYNEQFFGPGTRLTVL.

The V gene is TRBV7-9, the J gene TRBJ1-5; D ambiguous. Trimming shortened V by 0 bases and J by 5 bases, and 2 bases separated the two germline ends. Germline-derived CDR1 and CDR2 are SEHNR and FQNEAQ (reference sequence). The CDR3 consists of 12 residues. The CDR3 spells CASSLADQPQHF. CDR3 nucleotides: TGTGCCAGCAGCTTAGCCGATCAGCCCCAGCATTTT.

The chain has TRBV13 and TRBJ2-5; possible D gene TRBD2, 5 bases. Trimming removed 3 bases from V and 5 bases from J, with 13 bases in between. The CDR3 covers 14 residues. From germline, CDR1 is PRHDT and CDR2 FYEKMQ (reference sequence). CDR3 loop: CASSFQRVFETQYF. CDR3 nucleotide sequence: TGTGCCAGCAGCTTCCAGAGGGTTTTCGAGACCCAGTACTTC.

This sequence joins TRBV13 and TRBJ2-1, with TRBD1 matching 9 bases. CDR1 and CDR2 from the germline V gene are PRHDT and FYEKMQ (reference sequence). The CDR3 runs 16 residues. The trim removed 5 bases at V and 10 bases at J, leaving 15 bases unmatched. CDR3 loop: CASSPSTGGVLVEQFF. CDR3 in DNA: TGTGCCAGCAGCCCTTCAACAGGGGGCGTTTTGGTCGAGCAGTTCTTC.

V and J are TRBV7-2 and TRBJ1-5, with D perhaps TRBD1 (5 bases). CDR3 length equals 14 residues. Between the trimmed V and J ends, which lost 5 bases and 7 bases, there was a span of 15 bases. CDR1 is SGHTA and CDR2 is FQGNSA in the germline V gene. The CDR3: CASSPGEFGQPQHF. DNA for the CDR3: TGTGCCAGCAGCCCGGGGGAGTTTGGACAGCCCCAGCATTTT.

This clone was counted a few times. CDR3 coding DNA: TGTGCCAGCAGCAGGACTAGCGGGAGGCTTGGGGAGACCCAGTACTTC. Protein product: CASSRTSGRLGETQYF. The chain has TRBV5-5 and TRBJ2-5; 14 nucleotides line up with TRBD2. V lost 4 bases to trimming and J lost 5 bases; unmatched junction nucleotides: 7. Looked up from germline, CDR1 is SGHKS and CDR2 is YYEKEE (reference sequence). The CDR3 is 16 residues long.

J is TRBJ2-1 and V is TRBV9; 9 positions match TRBD2. CDR3 length: 16 residues. Losses at the gene ends were 3 bases for V and 8 bases for J; bases not matched to a gene: 12. Germline lookup yields CDR1 SGDLS and CDR2 YYNGEE. The CDR3 DNA is TGTGCCAGCAGCGGGGGCCCTAGCGGGACTTTCTATGAGCAGTTCTTC. The encoded protein is CASSGGPSGTFYEQFF.

The rearrangement joins TRBV29-1 to TRBJ1-2, with TRBD1 as a possible D gene (5 bases). Germline CDR1 and CDR2: SQVTM and ANQGSEA. V lost 1 base and J 8 bases, leaving 14 bases between the germline ends. This CDR3 is 13 amino acids long. In DNA form, the CDR3 reads TGCAGCGTTGAAGGGGGAGGGTGGGGGGGCTACACCTTC. The encoded protein is CSVEGGGWGGYTF.

The chain employs TRBV5-5 and TRBJ2-7; the D gene is possibly TRBD2 (5 bases). Germline assignment: CDR1 SGHKS and CDR2 YYEKEE (reference sequence). V gave up 4 bases and J gave up 5 bases, with 19 bases separating them. This CDR3 spans 15 amino acids. The chain's CDR3 is CASSLGSWRIDEQYF. CDR3 sequence (DNA): TGTGCCAGCAGCCTGGGGTCCTGGAGGATCGACGAGCAGTACTTC.

The CDR3 DNA follows: TGTGCCAGCAGCCAACCCCCTAACGGGGGGGGCACAGATACGCAGTATTTT. Translation: CASSQPPNGGGTDTQYF. This rearrangement joins TRBV21-1 to TRBJ2-3; the table's D call of TRBD2 was not tested on the DNA. TRBV21-1 is given as a pseudogene. This CDR3 comprises 17 residues.

The chain couples TRBV6-4 to TRBJ2-7; 11 bases fit TRBD2. Trimming took 3 bases from V and 0 from J; bases not matched to a gene: 10. Germline V gives CDR1 MRHNA, CDR2 SNTAGT. This CDR3 comprises 18 residues. CDR3 DNA: TGTGCCAGCAGTGATGGGATGTTAGCGGGAGGGTTCTCCTACGAGCAGTACTTC. Amino acid sequence: CASSDGMLAGGFSYEQYF.

J is TRBJ2-1 and V is TRBV19; maybe TRBD2 (6 bases). CDR1 and CDR2 from the germline V gene are LNHDA and SQIVND (reference sequence). The CDR3 has 13 residues. V lost 6 bases and J lost 6, with 12 bases in between. The chain's CDR3 is CASSPEEGNEQFF. CDR3 nucleotide sequence: TGTGCCAGTAGCCCCGAGGAGGGCAATGAGCAGTTCTTC.

This clone has only one observation. J is TRBJ1-1 and V is TRBV30; a possible D gene is TRBD1 (6 bases). The CDR3 runs 11 residues. Trimming removed 0 bases from V and 11 bases from J, with 10 bases in between. Germline values: CDR1 GTSNPN, CDR2 SVGIG (reference sequence). CDR3 region: CAWSVSGDAFF. The CDR3 DNA reads TGTGCCTGGAGTGTATCAGGGGATGCTTTCTTT.

This rearrangement joins TRBV21-1 to TRBJ1-5; TRBD1, the table's D call, was not compared with the DNA. TRBV21-1 is given as a pseudogene. This CDR3 has 18 amino acids. The CDR3 reads CASSLGQVGIFGNQPQHF. The CDR3 nucleotides are TGTGCCAGCAGCCTAGGACAGGTAGGAATATTCGGGAATCAGCCCCAGCATTTT.

The CDR3 DNA sequence: TGTGCCACCAGCAGAGATCGTCAGGGTGATAGGAATGAGCAGTTCTTC. Translation: CATSRDRQGDRNEQFF. This chain uses TRBV15 with TRBJ2-1; tentative D call: TRBD1 (5 bases). The V end was cut by 0 bases, the J end by 7 bases, with 16 bases between. CDR1 and CDR2 (germline): LNHNV, YYDKDF (reference sequence). There are 16 residues in the CDR3.

The V gene is TRBV21-1, the J gene TRBJ2-6; TRBD2, the table's D call, lacks a check against the DNA. TRBV21-1 has pseudogene status. CDR3 length: 17 amino acids. The CDR3 region has the DNA TGTGCCAGCACCAGCGGGGATCCTCCCTCTGGGGCCAACGTCCTGACTTTC. It yields the protein CASTSGDPPSGANVLTF.

This chain connects TRBV14 to TRBJ2-3, with 7 bases identical to TRBD2. Unmatched junction bases numbered 10, after V lost 3 bases and J lost 1 base. This CDR3 region has 17 residues. CDR1 and CDR2 from the germline V gene are SGHDN and FVKESK. DNA for the CDR3: TGTGCCAGCAGCCAGACAATAGCGGGTCCCCGCACAGATACGCAGTATTTT. This gives the protein CASSQTIAGPRTDTQYF.

The rearrangement uses TRBV6-4 and TRBJ1-2; TRBD1 aligns across 8 bases. The germline V gene has CDR1 MRHNA and CDR2 SNTAGT. This CDR3 is 14 amino acids long. V shed 3 bases, J shed 8 bases, and the junction held 8 bases outside the gene matches. CDR3 in amino acids: CASSETETGAGYTF. The CDR3 bases are TGTGCCAGCAGTGAAACCGAGACAGGGGCCGGCTACACCTTC.

The V call is TRBV7-2, the J call TRBJ1-5; 8 bases fit TRBD1. With V trimmed by 1 base and J by 7 bases, 9 bases remained unmatched. The CDR3 runs 16 residues. CDR1 SGHTA and CDR2 FQGNSA come from the germline V gene. DNA for the CDR3: TGTGCCAGCAGCTTAGAGGTCACAGGGGGTTGGCAGCCCCAGCATTTT. Amino acid sequence: CASSLEVTGGWQPQHF.

This clone rates as medium-sized. This chain uses TRBV11-2 with TRBJ2-1; TRBD2 matches 8 bases. The germline CDR1 and CDR2 sequences are SGHAT and FQNNGV. The CDR3 totals 17 residues. The V gene end was trimmed by 2 bases and the J gene end by 4 bases; junction bases not matched to a gene: 10. The DNA for the CDR3 is TGTGCCAGCAGCTTATTACCAGCTAGCGGGCCTTACAATGAGCAGTTCTTC. This translates into CASSLLPASGPYNEQFF.

Only one count was recorded for this clone. V gene TRBV4-1 combines with J gene TRBJ2-2; 7 bases agree with TRBD2. Per the germline V gene, CDR1 is MGHRA and CDR2 is YSYEKL. The CDR3 covers 16 residues. The J segment lost 5 bases and the V segment lost 1 base, leaving 7 bases of the junction unmatched. The CDR3 loop is CASSQVETSMTGELFF. The CDR3 DNA reads TGCGCCAGCAGCCAAGTCGAGACTAGCATGACCGGGGAGCTGTTTTTT.

This chain links TRBV6-5 with TRBJ1-6, with D perhaps matching TRBD1 (5 bases). Germline CDR1 is MNHEY and CDR2 is SVGAGI. Between the trimmed V and J ends, which lost 2 bases and 9 bases, there was a span of 11 bases. The CDR3 sequence is 14 residues long. The CDR3 sequence is CASSYGQGSSPLHF. CDR3 coding DNA: TGTGCCAGCAGTTACGGGCAGGGTAGTTCACCCCTCCACTTT.

V and J are TRBV27 and TRBJ2-2, with D unresolved. V lost 5 bases to trimming and J lost 5 bases, with 9 bases between them. The CDR3 length is 13 residues. CDR1 MNHEY and CDR2 SMNVEV come from the germline V gene (reference sequence). The CDR3 is CASSLRSTGELFF. The CDR3 nucleotides read TGTGCCAGCAGTCTCCGTAGTACCGGGGAGCTGTTTTTT.

The chain couples TRBV7-9 to TRBJ2-1; possible D gene TRBD2, 7 bases. Germline V gives CDR1 SEHNR, CDR2 FQNEAQ (reference sequence). The CDR3 spans 17 residues. V was cut by 1 base and J by 4 bases, with 17 bases left in between. The CDR3 nucleotides read TGTGCCAGCAGCTTAGAACACCTAGCGGACAGATACAATGAGCAGTTCTTC. Protein product: CASSLEHLADRYNEQFF. Supplemented by reference TRBV7-9 and TRBJ2-1, the full variable domain reads DTGVSQNPRHKITKRGQNVTFRCDPISEHNRLYWYRQTLGQGPEFLTYFQNEAQLEKSRLLSDRFSAERPKGSFSTLEIQRTEQGDSAMYLCASSLEHLADRYNEQFFGPGTRLTVL.

The genes are TRBV7-3 and TRBJ2-1; TRBD2 aligns across 8 bases. The trim removed 5 bases at V and 7 bases at J, leaving 10 bases unmatched. CDR1 is SGHTA, CDR2 FQGTGA, per germline. CDR3 length: 15 residues. The DNA for the CDR3 is TGTGCCAGCAGCCCCTTCCCACCTAGCGGGAATGAGCAGTTCTTC. Translated: CASSPFPPSGNEQFF.

V is TRBV28 and J is TRBJ1-4; a possible D gene is TRBD1 (5 bases). Germline assignment: CDR1 MDHEN and CDR2 SYDVKM. Trimming left V 5 bases short and J 4 bases short, with 14 bases between. The CDR3 contains 15 residues. The CDR3 DNA follows: TGTGCCAGCAGTCAACTCGGGGGGGTTAATGAAAAACTGTTTTTT. Its translation: CASSQLGGVNEKLFF.

V and J are TRBV7-2 and TRBJ1-1; D uncertain. This CDR3 is built from 16 residues. Germline-derived CDR1 and CDR2 are SGHTA and FQGNSA. V lost 5 bases to trimming and J lost 0 bases, with 16 bases between them. CDR3 sequence (DNA): TGTGCCAGCAGCCCCAGAGCGGGCAGCATGAACACTGAAGCTTTCTTT. This gives the protein CASSPRAGSMNTEAFF. The full variable domain, completed using reference TRBV7-2 and TRBJ1-1, is GAGVSQSPSNKVTEKGKDVELRCDPISGHTALYWYRQSLGQGLEFLIYFQGNSAPDKSGLPSDRFSAERTGGSVSTLTIQRTQQEDSAVYLCASSPRAGSMNTEAFFGQGTRLTVV.

Within the sample, this clone is medium-sized. This chain links TRBV7-2 with TRBJ2-1; D remains unclear. The CDR3 is made up of 18 amino acids. V lost 7 bases and J lost 7, with 29 bases in between. Germline CDR1 and CDR2: SGHTA and FQGNSA. CDR3 bases: TGTGCCAGCACCGCCCTCTGGTCTAGGCTGTTTGTGAGGAATGAGCAGTTCTTC. The encoded protein is CASTALWSRLFVRNEQFF.